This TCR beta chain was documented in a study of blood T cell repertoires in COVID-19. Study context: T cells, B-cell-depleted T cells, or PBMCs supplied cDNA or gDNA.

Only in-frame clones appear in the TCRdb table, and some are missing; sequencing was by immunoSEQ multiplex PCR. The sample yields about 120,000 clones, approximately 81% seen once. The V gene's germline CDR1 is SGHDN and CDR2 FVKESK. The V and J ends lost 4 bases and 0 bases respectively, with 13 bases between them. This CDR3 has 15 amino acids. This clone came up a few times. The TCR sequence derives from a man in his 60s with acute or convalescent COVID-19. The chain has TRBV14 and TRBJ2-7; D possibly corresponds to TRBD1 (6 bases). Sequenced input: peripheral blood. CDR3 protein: CASSLLGGYSYEQYF. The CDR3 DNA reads TGTGCCAGCAGCCTCCTAGGGGGATACTCCTACGAGCAGTACTTC.